The subject of this entry is one T cell receptor (beta chain). Sequence at one end of the junction differs from germline and may be a read error. This sample is part of a study of tumor-infiltrating lymphocytes in primary liver carcinoma. Priming with a constant-region primer yielded TCR beta cDNA from 400 to 550 ng total RNA. Amplification in three nested multiplex PCR rounds with slightly modified ARM-PCR gave rise to TCR beta libraries. TCRdb reprocessed the multiplex PCR reads via MiXCR and lists one record per CDR3 protein. The profile shows approximately 60,000 distinct CDR3 sequences, 55% to 75% of them singletons. Co-extracting RNA and DNA was done with roughly 17-32 mg of unsorted bulk tissue as input. Patients in the cohort were treatment-naive and living with chronic HBV infection. Five separate regions were sampled from each tumor. Sequenced sample: liver tumor tissue from sampling region 2. Noted subset: tumor region T2, inferior pole. The receptor comes from a man between 40 and 49 years old with primary liver carcinoma and hepatitis B virus infection.

CDR3 coding DNA: TGTGCCACCAGAGATGTGGGCCCAAATGGCTACACTTTC. Protein sequence: CATRDVGPNGYTF. The rearrangement uses TRBV10-3 and TRBJ1-2; unclear D gene. The CDR3 covers 13 residues. From germline, CDR1 is ENHRY and CDR2 SYGVKD.